Each of the 13 T cell receptor beta chains below was sequenced from the same sample in a study of OX40 agonist ivuxolimab in advanced cancers. Using immunoSEQ multiplex PCR, the repertoire was profiled, and TCRdb retains in-frame clones only, with some absent. The data show some 68,000 clones, with about nine tenths seen just once and around 0.93% held by the top ten. This material consisted of CD4+ or CD8+ T cells sorted from blood, taken in a trial of the OX40 agonist ivuxolimab. These receptors were collected from an adult with an advanced solid tumor such as melanoma, head and neck, liver or kidney cancer.

The gene calls are TRBV5-1 and TRBJ1-2; the D gene is possibly TRBD1 (6 bases). The V and J ends lost 0 bases and 6 bases respectively, with 12 bases between them. The CDR3 runs 14 residues. The germline V gene has CDR1 SGHRS and CDR2 YFSETQ. The CDR3 is CASSLEAGVHGYTF. In nucleotides, the CDR3 is TGCGCCAGCAGCTTGGAGGCAGGGGTCCATGGCTACACCTTC.

The rearrangement joins TRBV4-2 to TRBJ2-5, with 7 bases fitting TRBD1. CDR1 is LGHNA and CDR2 is YNFKEQ in the germline V gene. The CDR3 extends over 16 amino acids. Germline trimming cut 4 bases from V and 3 bases from J; bases unmatched to any gene: 11. CDR3 in amino acids: CASSLGGGDREETQYF. CDR3 bases: TGTGCCAGCAGCCTGGGCGGTGGGGACAGAGAAGAGACCCAGTACTTC.

This clone came up a few times. The genes are TRBV7-2 and TRBJ2-7, with 8 bases fitting TRBD2. The junction had 7 bases not matched to a gene; V was cut back by 4 bases and J by 5 bases. Germline values: CDR1 SGHTA, CDR2 FQGNSA. The length of the CDR3 is 14 residues. Here the CDR3 DNA reads TGTGCCAGCAGCTCCGGGACTAGAAAGAACGAGCAGTACTTC. Translated, it gives CASSSGTRKNEQYF.

V usage is TRBV5-1 and J usage is TRBJ2-3; D uncertain. Between the trimmed V and J ends, which lost 1 base and 5 bases, there was a span of 11 bases. This CDR3 is built from 14 residues. CDR1 is SGHRS and CDR2 is YFSETQ in the germline V gene. The CDR3 is CASSLLESRDTQYF. DNA for the CDR3: TGCGCCAGCAGCTTGTTAGAAAGTAGAGATACGCAGTATTTT.

This chain uses TRBV6-5 with TRBJ1-1; tentatively, D is TRBD1 (6 bases). The CDR3 is 14 amino acids. The V gene's germline CDR1 is MNHEY and CDR2 SVGAGI. V lost 6 bases, J lost 6 bases, and 17 bases lay in between. CDR3 coding DNA: TGTGCCAGCAGGGCAGGGAGAGGGGGGCCTGAAGCTTTCTTT. Its protein is CASRAGRGGPEAFF.

This chain connects TRBV30 to TRBJ1-2; no firm D call. The CDR3 is 13 residues long. From germline, CDR1 is GTSNPN and CDR2 SVGIG (reference sequence). V shed 3 bases and J shed 0 bases, with 8 bases lying between them. The CDR3 reads CAWSPDTNYGYTF. CDR3 nucleotides: TGTGCCTGGAGCCCCGATACTAACTATGGCTACACCTTC.

The CDR3 sequence: CAWNRQGSSGNTIYF. Here the CDR3 DNA reads TGTGCCTGGAACCGTCAGGGCTCCTCTGGAAACACCATATATTTT. The chain combines TRBV30 with TRBJ1-3; D may be TRBD1 (5 bases). Trimming left V 4 bases short and J 0 bases short, with 13 bases between. CDR1 and CDR2 (germline): GTSNPN, SVGIG (reference sequence). This CDR3 is built from 15 residues.

The rearrangement uses TRBV5-1 and TRBJ2-2, with D possibly TRBD1 on 6 matching bases. Germline V gives CDR1 SGHRS, CDR2 YFSETQ. V gave up 2 bases and J gave up 2 bases, with 10 bases separating them. CDR3 size: 15 residues. The CDR3 loop reads CASSFDRPNTGELFF. DNA of the CDR3: TGCGCCAGCAGCTTCGACAGGCCTAACACCGGGGAGCTGTTTTTT.

The DNA for the CDR3 is TGTGCCAGCAACAGCCCCGGGACAACCTACGAGCAGTACTTC. It codes for CASNSPGTTYEQYF. V and J are TRBV21-1 and TRBJ2-7; the DNA was not compared with TRBD1, the D call given in the table. TRBV21-1 is reported as a pseudogene. The CDR3 has 14 amino acids.

This clone appeared a single time. The rearrangement joins TRBV10-3 to TRBJ1-4, with TRBD1 matching over 9 bases. The junction had 12 bases not matched to a gene; V was cut back by 2 bases and J by 8 bases. The CDR3 is 17 residues long. Germline V gene data show CDR1 as ENHRY and CDR2 as SYGVKD. As DNA, the CDR3 is TGTGCCATCAGTGAGAACCCCAGGACAGGGGCGGGCGAAAAACTGTTTTTT. Translation gives CAISENPRTGAGEKLFF.

The rearrangement uses TRBV7-2 and TRBJ2-3, with 8 bases lining up with TRBD2. The germline V gene encodes CDR1 SGHTA and CDR2 FQGNSA. The CDR3 runs 16 residues. Germline trimming cut 1 base from V and 6 bases from J; bases unmatched to any gene: 9. The CDR3 coding sequence is TGTGCCAGCAGCTTAGTATCTGCGGGGGGACTTGATACGCAGTATTTT. Its protein is CASSLVSAGGLDTQYF.

V is TRBV28 and J is TRBJ2-4; TRBD2 matches at 8 bases. Germline-derived CDR1 and CDR2 are MDHEN and SYDVKM. CDR3 size: 18 residues. The J segment lost 6 bases and the V segment lost 5 bases, leaving 18 bases of the junction unmatched. The CDR3 nucleotides read TGTGCCAGCAGTCCGCAAGGAGGGACGGGGGGGCTCAGAAACATTCAGTACTTC. Translating gives CASSPQGGTGGLRNIQYF.

In its sample, this clone was seen once. The V gene is TRBV27, the J gene TRBJ2-5; D gene uncertain. V shed 3 bases and J shed 10 bases, with 15 bases lying between them. CDR1 and CDR2 from the germline V gene are MNHEY and SMNVEV (reference sequence). The CDR3 runs to 13 residues. CDR3 amino acids: CASSFLYGEVQYF. The CDR3 nucleotides are TGTGCCAGCAGTTTTCTTTATGGCGAGGTCCAGTACTTC.